A single sample is the source of the 2 T cell receptor beta chains below, sequenced in a study of T cell responses to AZD1222 COVID-19 vaccine. The repertoire was sequenced with immunoSEQ multiplex PCR; TCRdb's copy has only in-frame clones and lacks some. The sample lists around 110,000 clones; 92% were seen once. The input for sequencing was peripheral blood, taken on day 0 of AZD1222 vaccination. The receptors originated from an adult in good health.

The V and J genes are TRBV29-1 and TRBJ2-7; maybe TRBD1 (6 bases). Deletions cut 3 bases from V and 3 bases from J, with 12 bases between. CDR3 length: 13 amino acids. Germline assignment: CDR1 SQVTM and CDR2 ANQGSEA. CDR3 DNA: TGCAGCGTTGACGGACAGACTCGCTACGAGCAGTACTTC. This codes for CSVDGQTRYEQYF.

This chain uses TRBV2 with TRBJ2-1, with 15 bases aligning to TRBD2. The CDR3 has 15 residues. CDR1 is SNHLY and CDR2 is FYNNEI in the germline V gene. V lost 7 bases, J lost 9 bases, and 7 bases stayed unmatched. CDR3 in amino acids: CASTPGLAGGSEQFF. The DNA for the CDR3 is TGTGCCAGCACCCCGGGACTAGCGGGAGGTAGTGAGCAGTTCTTC.